This TCR beta chain was sequenced during a study of T cell repertoires in cytomegalovirus infection. Study context: TCR beta signatures that were public indicated CMV infection and matching HLA type.

Each CDR3 protein gets one entry after TCRdb re-called the reads with MiXCR. The profile shows approximately 76,000 distinct CDR3 sequences, roughly a quarter of them singletons. Turning to this clonotype: Its antigen is as yet unknown.

The length of the CDR3 is 15 residues. V lost 4 bases and J lost 4, with 16 bases in between. The germline CDR1 and CDR2 sequences are SGDLS and YYNGEE. The TCR comes from a human donor in good health (CMV status not recorded). Some clones in this sample may be carry-over from other donors' samples. The sequenced sample was CD8+ T cells from cultured PBMCs, obtained from culture after CMV antigen stimulation. The J gene is TRBJ2-3, the V gene TRBV9; D might be TRBD2 (6 bases). CDR3 DNA: TGTGCCAGCAGCCCCCAAGGCGGGATTTCAGATACGCAGTATTTT. The encoded protein is CASSPQGGISDTQYF.